What follows are 25 T cell receptor beta chains derived from one specimen sequenced in a study of vaccination and CD4 T cells after COVID-19. These receptors' targets are unknown. Oncomine TCR Beta short-read sequencing was applied to DNA from cultured CD4+ T cells. TCRdb used MiXCR to reprocess the PCR reads, holding one entry per CDR3 protein. The table has some 17,000 distinct CDR3 sequences, approximately 40% seen once; the top ten hold roughly an eighth. Treatment in this sample: 10-day PBMC culture with coronavirus spike peptide pools or control peptides (ViraFEST assay). Sample: CD4+ T cells from blood, cultured in vitro. The receptors here all came from a human donor who had recovered from COVID-19.

The chain joins TRBV30 to TRBJ1-6; a weak D match, TRBD1 (5 bases). Germline V gene sequence: CDR1 GTSNPN, CDR2 SVGIG (reference sequence). Trimming removed 3 bases at V and 8 bases at J, with 20 bases between. The CDR3 covers 16 residues. Here the CDR3 DNA reads TGTGCCTGGAGGGGTACGGGGCAGGGATGGCATTCACCCCTCCACTTT. Translation gives CAWRGTGQGWHSPLHF.

V is TRBV6-1 and J is TRBJ1-4; D possibly corresponds to TRBD1 (5 bases). The CDR3 runs 17 residues. CDR1 is MNHNS, CDR2 SASEGT, per germline. V lost 8 bases and J 8 bases, leaving 27 bases between the germline ends. Here the CDR3 reads CASGGRGMAGTMEKLFF. DNA of the CDR3: TGTGCCAGCGGGGGGAGGGGAATGGCCGGGACGATGGAAAAACTGTTTTTT.

The V call is TRBV28, the J call TRBJ2-1; D might be TRBD2 (5 bases). Germline V gene lookup returns CDR1 MDHEN and CDR2 SYDVKM. The V gene lost 1 base and the J gene lost 5 bases, with 15 bases spanning the gap. The CDR3 has 16 residues. The CDR3 DNA follows: TGTGCCAGCAGTTTATATAGCGCTTCGACCCACAATGAGCAGTTCTTC. Translating it yields CASSLYSASTHNEQFF.

This clonotype was recorded a few times. V is TRBV4-1 and J is TRBJ2-7; 7 bases match TRBD2. V was clipped by 0 bases and J by 6 bases; unmatched bases: 11. CDR3 length: 16 residues. Germline V CDR1 and CDR2: MGHRA, YSYEKL. CDR3 coding DNA: TGCGCCAGCAGCCAAGATCAGCTGAGGGCGGGAGCCGAGCAGTACTTC. This sequence encodes CASSQDQLRAGAEQYF.

The chain is built from TRBV5-1 and TRBJ2-6; unclear D gene. The CDR3 spans 16 residues. Trimming shortened V by 0 bases and J by 0 bases, and 7 bases separated the two germline ends. Per germline, CDR1 SGHRS and CDR2 YFSETQ. In DNA form, the CDR3 reads TGCGCCAGCAGCTTGGGTCCAGTCTCTGGGGCCAACGTCCTGACTTTC. This sequence encodes CASSLGPVSGANVLTF.

V usage is TRBV12-3 or TRBV12-4 and J usage is TRBJ2-7, with 7 bases lining up with TRBD1. V was clipped by 6 bases and J by 5 bases; unmatched bases: 13. This CDR3 has 15 amino acids. CDR3 in amino acids: CASRPDRAGFHEQYF. In nucleotides, the CDR3 is TGTGCCAGCAGACCCGACAGGGCGGGCTTTCACGAGCAGTACTTC.

The chain combines TRBV18 with TRBJ2-5; 14 bases line up with TRBD2. V lost 3 bases to trimming and J lost 0 bases; unmatched junction nucleotides: 3. The CDR3 loop spans 17 amino acids. Germline-derived CDR1 and CDR2 are KGHSH and LQKENI. Written as DNA, the CDR3 is TGTGCCAGCTCACCTCGACTAGCGGGAGGGTACCAAGAGACCCAGTACTTC. This encodes CASSPRLAGGYQETQYF.

The chain carries TRBV30 and TRBJ1-2; D gene uncertain. V was cut by 1 base and J by 7 bases, with 7 bases left in between. The CDR3 consists of 11 residues. CDR1 GTSNPN and CDR2 SVGIG come from the germline V gene (reference sequence). DNA for the CDR3: TGTGCCTGGAGTGCTGGGGTTGGCTACACCTTC. This encodes CAWSAGVGYTF.

The V call is TRBV19, the J call TRBJ2-7; 8 bases match TRBD2. There are 14 residues in the CDR3. V gave up 3 bases and J gave up 6 bases; unmatched junction bases: 7. Germline CDR1 and CDR2: LNHDA and SQIVND (reference sequence). The chain's CDR3 is CASSIGGRSSEQYF. The CDR3 DNA is TGTGCCAGTAGTATTGGCGGGAGGTCTTCCGAGCAGTACTTC.

By proportion, this clonotype is large (0.1 to 1%). V gene TRBV27 combines with J gene TRBJ2-6, with D unresolved. CDR1 is MNHEY, CDR2 SMNVEV, per germline (reference sequence). CDR3 length equals 15 residues. Trimming removed 1 base from V and 0 bases from J, with 4 bases in between. DNA for the CDR3: TGTGCCAGCAGTTTATTGTACTCTGGGGCCAACGTCCTGACTTTC. Protein: CASSLLYSGANVLTF.

This chain uses TRBV4-2 with TRBJ1-2; 7 bases are shared with TRBD1. Germline CDR1 is LGHNA and CDR2 is YNFKEQ. With V trimmed by 3 bases and J by 4 bases, 8 bases remained unmatched. The CDR3 is 15 amino acids. CDR3 DNA sequence: TGTGCCAGCAGCCATTGGGGGGACAGATCCTATGGCTACACCTTC. Protein: CASSHWGDRSYGYTF.

Judged by abundance, this clonotype is medium-sized (0.01 to 0.1%). CDR3 residues: CASSSDRGDGYTF. The CDR3 DNA follows: TGTGCCAGTAGTTCAGACAGGGGAGATGGCTACACCTTC. The chain is built from TRBV19 and TRBJ1-2, with 8 bases lining up with TRBD1. Germline V gene lookup returns CDR1 LNHDA and CDR2 SQIVND (reference sequence). The CDR3 extends over 13 amino acids. V lost 5 bases, J lost 6 bases, and 5 bases stayed unmatched.

The chain recombines TRBV7-3 with TRBJ2-1; 12 bases fit TRBD2. CDR1 and CDR2 (germline): SGHTA, FQGTGA. The V and J ends lost 2 bases and 7 bases, in that order; junction bases with no gene match: 15. This CDR3 has 19 amino acids. CDR3 in amino acids: CASSLGFRPTSGSQNEQFF. As DNA, the CDR3 is TGTGCCAGCAGCTTAGGTTTCAGACCGACTAGCGGGAGTCAGAATGAGCAGTTCTTC.

The chain joins TRBV10-3 to TRBJ2-7; 10 bases align to TRBD2. Germline V gene data show CDR1 as ENHRY and CDR2 as SYGVKD. The V segment lost 4 bases and the J segment 2 bases; nucleotides outside the gene matches: 14. CDR3 size: 18 residues. The CDR3 DNA is TGTGCCATCAGTGGGGCGAGCGGGAGGGCCAACAGCGCCTACGAGCAGTACTTC. Translating gives CAISGASGRANSAYEQYF.

This clonotype was picked up one time. The V call is TRBV10-1, the J call TRBJ2-7, with 8 bases matching TRBD2. CDR1 is WNHNN and CDR2 is SYGVQD in the germline V gene (reference sequence). This CDR3 is 21 amino acids long. The V gene end was trimmed by 0 bases and the J gene end by 3 bases; junction bases not matched to a gene: 22. The CDR3 DNA follows: TGCGCCAGCAGTGAGTCATTAATAGCGGGACCGCGGCCGCCGAACGTCTACGAGCAGTACTTC. Translating gives CASSESLIAGPRPPNVYEQYF.

The V gene is TRBV5-1, the J gene TRBJ1-2; weak D call: TRBD1 (5 bases). V was pared by 4 bases and J by 4 bases, with 11 bases between. The CDR3 extends over 13 amino acids. The germline gives CDR1 SGHRS, CDR2 YFSETQ. The CDR3: CASSPGGGYGYTF. The CDR3 bases are TGCGCCAGCAGCCCCGGGGGAGGCTATGGCTACACCTTC. Complete variable domain (other parts from reference TRBV5-1 and TRBJ1-2): KAGVTQTPRYLIKTRGQQVTLSCSPISGHRSVSWYQQTPGQGLQFLFEYFSETQRNKGNFPGRFSGRQFSNSRSEMNVSTLELGDSALYLCASSPGGGYGYTFGSGTRLTVV.

The V call is TRBV19, the J call TRBJ2-2, with 7 bases lining up with TRBD1. Trimming removed 5 bases from V and 3 bases from J; junction bases left unmatched: 12. Germline loops: CDR1 LNHDA, CDR2 SQIVND (reference sequence). This CDR3 has 17 residues. The CDR3 nucleotides read TGTGCCAGTAGTTTTCCATCTAGACAGGGCTACACCGGGGAGCTGTTTTTT. This gives the protein CASSFPSRQGYTGELFF.

The chain couples TRBV30 to TRBJ2-3; D call uncertain. V was trimmed by 3 bases and J by 4 bases, leaving 8 bases between them. Germline V CDR1 and CDR2: GTSNPN, SVGIG (reference sequence). The CDR3 covers 12 residues. The CDR3 reads CAWRTLADTQYF. Here the CDR3 DNA reads TGTGCCTGGAGAACCCTAGCAGATACGCAGTATTTT.

The rearrangement links TRBV11-1 to TRBJ2-7; TRBD2 might be the D (6 bases). Germline V gives CDR1 SGHAT, CDR2 FQDESV (reference sequence). This CDR3 region has 13 residues. Trimming cost V 5 bases and J 5 bases, with 13 bases left between them. CDR3 protein: CASSPRRVNEQYF. CDR3 sequence (DNA): TGTGCCAGCAGCCCACGGAGGGTTAACGAGCAGTACTTC. Full variable domain (missing parts from reference TRBV11-1 and TRBJ2-7): EAEVAQSPRYKITEKSQAVAFWCDPISGHATLYWYRQILGQGPELLVQFQDESVVDDSQLPKDRFSAERLKGVDSTLKIQPAELGDSAMYLCASSPRRVNEQYFGPGTRLTVT.

The sample holds a few counts of this clonotype. The chain links TRBV20-1 to TRBJ2-3; 7 bases match TRBD2. CDR1 DFQATT and CDR2 SNEGSKA come from the germline V gene (reference sequence). V gave up 2 bases and J gave up 0 bases; unmatched junction bases: 14. This CDR3 has 18 residues. The CDR3 loop is CSARNIAGSFPSTDTQYF. CDR3 DNA: TGCAGTGCTAGAAATATAGCGGGCTCATTTCCAAGCACAGATACGCAGTATTTT.

Relative to its sample, this clonotype is hyperexpanded. This chain connects TRBV27 to TRBJ1-6; TRBD1 aligns across 8 bases. V dropped 3 bases and J dropped 9; count of bases not matched to a gene: 10. Germline CDR1 reads MNHEY; CDR2 reads SMNVEV (reference sequence). The CDR3 extends over 16 amino acids. In DNA form, the CDR3 reads TGTGCCAGCAGTTTCGAAATTCCAGGGGGCGGTTCACCCCTCCACTTT. This translates into CASSFEIPGGGSPLHF.

This chain connects TRBV6-1 to TRBJ2-2; TRBD2 might be the D (5 bases). The CDR3 spans 15 residues. Germline loops: CDR1 MNHNS, CDR2 SASEGT. Trimming cost V 4 bases and J 5 bases, with 14 bases left between them. CDR3: CASSVTWRATGELFF. CDR3 nucleotide sequence: TGTGCCAGCAGTGTTACGTGGCGGGCGACCGGGGAGCTGTTTTTT.

V and J are TRBV12-3 or TRBV12-4 and TRBJ2-3, with 9 bases that match TRBD2. V was clipped by 3 bases and J by 1 base; unmatched bases: 5. CDR3 length equals 16 residues. CDR3 protein: CASSFRASGGTDTQYF. DNA of the CDR3: TGTGCCAGCAGTTTTAGGGCTAGCGGGGGCACAGATACGCAGTATTTT.

In the case of this clonotype: Relative to the germline gene, one junction end is altered; a read error may explain this. This chain joins TRBV27 and TRBJ1-1; D is ambiguous. The length of the CDR3 is 13 residues. Germline lookup yields CDR1 MNHEY and CDR2 SMNVEV (reference sequence). CDR3 coding DNA: TGTACCAGCAGTTTATCGCGAACCACTGAAGCTTTCTTT. Translating gives CTSSLSRTTEAFF.

This chain joins TRBV6-1 and TRBJ1-6; unclear D gene. Germline V gene sequence: CDR1 MNHNS, CDR2 SASEGT. This CDR3 is built from 14 residues. V was pared by 7 bases and J by 3 bases, with 10 bases between. The CDR3 sequence is CASTRPSYNSPLHF. The CDR3 DNA sequence: TGTGCCAGCACCCGGCCCAGCTATAATTCACCCCTCCACTTT.